This TCR beta chain derives from a study of T cell responses to AZD1222 COVID-19 vaccine. As for the study in general: Pooled in the analysis were second doses at about 4 or about 12 weeks. General study findings and limits: The donor cohort was predominantly white British with a female majority, and clonal diversity may have been underestimated.

Note on this clone: The antigen is unknown.

Sequenced by immunoSEQ multiplex PCR; TCRdb stores in-frame clones only, minus some. The sample includes fewer than 300,000 clones, approximately 93% of them seen just once. The CDR3 contains 19 residues. Germline V CDR1 and CDR2: SGDLS, YYNGEE. V trimming: 4 bases; J trimming: 2 bases; junction bases outside the gene matches: 15. The V call is TRBV9, the J call TRBJ1-4; 9 bases agree with TRBD1. Sequences were derived from peripheral blood, sampled on day 0 of AZD1222 vaccination. The receptor was derived from an adult in good health. The CDR3 DNA reads TGTGCCAGCAGCCCCCGTCCCGGGACAGGGTTTGGGACTAATGAAAAACTGTTTTTT. Its protein product is CASSPRPGTGFGTNEKLFF.